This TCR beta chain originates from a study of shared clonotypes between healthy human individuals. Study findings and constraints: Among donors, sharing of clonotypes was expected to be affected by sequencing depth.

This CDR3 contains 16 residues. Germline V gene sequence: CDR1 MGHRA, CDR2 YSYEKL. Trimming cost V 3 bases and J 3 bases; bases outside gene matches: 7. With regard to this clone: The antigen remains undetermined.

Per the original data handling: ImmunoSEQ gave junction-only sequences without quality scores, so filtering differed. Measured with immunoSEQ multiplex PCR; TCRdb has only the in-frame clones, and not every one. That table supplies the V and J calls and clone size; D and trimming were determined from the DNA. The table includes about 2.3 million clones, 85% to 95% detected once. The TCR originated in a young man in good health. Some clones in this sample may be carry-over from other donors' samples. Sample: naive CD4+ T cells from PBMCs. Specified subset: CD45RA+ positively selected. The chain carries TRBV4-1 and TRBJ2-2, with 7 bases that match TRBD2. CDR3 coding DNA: TGCGCCAGCAGCCAGAGGGCTAGCGGTTACACCGGGGAGCTGTTTTTT. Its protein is CASSQRASGYTGELFF.